What follows are 5 T cell receptor beta chains derived from one specimen sequenced in a study of identical twins. Each CDR3 protein is one row after TCRdb ran MiXCR on the 5' RACE reads. The data show 650,000 to 750,000 distinct CDR3 sequences, 21% seen once. This sample was also put to use in a study of T cells expressing NK-cell markers.

The sequenced material came from PBMCs. The receptors originated from a young woman in good health.

This clonotype has at least ten counts. This chain uses TRBV15 with TRBJ2-7; the D gene is possibly TRBD2 (5 bases). This CDR3 contains 15 residues. Germline CDR1 and CDR2: LNHNV and YYDKDF (reference sequence). Trimming cost V 0 bases and J 2 bases, with 11 bases left between them. In nucleotides, the CDR3 is TGTGCCACCAGCAGAGACTCGCTGAGGGCCTACGAGCAGTACTTC. It encodes CATSRDSLRAYEQYF.

This clonotype was counted between two and nine times. This chain uses TRBV3-1 with TRBJ2-7; D may be TRBD2 (5 bases). The CDR3 consists of 14 residues. V was cut by 4 bases and J by 2 bases, with 12 bases left in between. CDR1 LGHDT and CDR2 YNNKEL come from the germline V gene (reference sequence). The CDR3 coding sequence is TGTGCCAGCAGCCGACGGGATCTTACCTACGAGCAGTACTTC. Protein: CASSRRDLTYEQYF.

In this sample, this clonotype turned up a few times. The chain uses TRBV5-6 and TRBJ1-1; D unclear. CDR1 and CDR2 from the germline V gene are SGHDT and YYEEEE. The CDR3 runs to 10 residues. V was trimmed by 0 bases and J by 6 bases, leaving 0 bases between them. The CDR3 protein is CASSLAEAFF. CDR3 bases: TGTGCCAGCAGCTTGGCTGAAGCTTTCTTT.

This chain links TRBV6-5 with TRBJ2-2; D is possibly TRBD1 (6 bases). Germline V gene sequence: CDR1 MNHEY, CDR2 SVGAGI. CDR3 length: 16 residues. V was trimmed by 2 bases and J by 5 bases, leaving 15 bases between them. In DNA form, the CDR3 reads TGTGCCAGCAGTTACCGGTCGGCTCAGGGGACCGGGGAGCTGTTTTTT. The encoded protein is CASSYRSAQGTGELFF.

This clonotype was detected a few times. This chain links TRBV27 with TRBJ1-2; TRBD1 aligns across 8 bases. The ends lost 8 bases at V and 5 bases at J; junction bases unmatched: 10. CDR1 MNHEY and CDR2 SMNVEV come from the germline V gene (reference sequence). CDR3 size: 14 residues. In DNA, the CDR3 is TGTGCCAGCCACCGGACAGGGAACGGTTATGGCTACACCTTC. Its protein is CASHRTGNGYGYTF.